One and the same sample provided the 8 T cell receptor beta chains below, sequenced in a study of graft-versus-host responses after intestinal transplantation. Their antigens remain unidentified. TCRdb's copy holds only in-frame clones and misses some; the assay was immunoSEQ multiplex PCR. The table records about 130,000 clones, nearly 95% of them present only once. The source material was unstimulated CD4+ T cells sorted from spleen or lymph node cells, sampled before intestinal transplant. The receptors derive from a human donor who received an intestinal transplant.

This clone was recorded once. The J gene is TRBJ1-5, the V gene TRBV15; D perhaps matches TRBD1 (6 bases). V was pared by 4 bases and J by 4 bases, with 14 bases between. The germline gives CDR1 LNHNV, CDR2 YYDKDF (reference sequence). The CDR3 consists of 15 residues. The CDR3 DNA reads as TGTGCCACCAGCATTCAGGGGAACGTGAATCAGCCCCAGCATTTT. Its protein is CATSIQGNVNQPQHF. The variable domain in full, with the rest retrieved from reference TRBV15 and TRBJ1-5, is DAMVIQNPRYQVTQFGKPVTLSCSQTLNHNVMYWYQQKSSQAPKLLFHYYDKDFNNEADTPDNFQSRRPNTSFCFLDIRSPGLGDTAMYLCATSIQGNVNQPQHFGDGTRLSIL.

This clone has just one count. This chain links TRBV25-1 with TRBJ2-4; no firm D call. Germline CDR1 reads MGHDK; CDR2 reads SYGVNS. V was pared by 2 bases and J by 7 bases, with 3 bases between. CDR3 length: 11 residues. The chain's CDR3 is CASSEGNIQYF. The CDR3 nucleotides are TGTGCCAGCAGTGAAGGGAACATTCAGTACTTC.

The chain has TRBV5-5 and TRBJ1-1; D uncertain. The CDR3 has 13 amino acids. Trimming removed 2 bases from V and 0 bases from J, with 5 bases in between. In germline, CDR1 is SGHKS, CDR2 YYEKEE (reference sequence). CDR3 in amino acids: CASSLELNTEAFF. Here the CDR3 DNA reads TGTGCCAGCAGCTTAGAACTGAACACTGAAGCTTTCTTT. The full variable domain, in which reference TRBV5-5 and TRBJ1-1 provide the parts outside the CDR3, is DAGVTQSPTHLIKTRGQQVTLRCSPISGHKSVSWYQQVLGQGPQFIFQYYEKEERGRGNFPDRFSARQFPNYSSELNVNALLLGDSALYLCASSLELNTEAFFGQGTRLTVV.

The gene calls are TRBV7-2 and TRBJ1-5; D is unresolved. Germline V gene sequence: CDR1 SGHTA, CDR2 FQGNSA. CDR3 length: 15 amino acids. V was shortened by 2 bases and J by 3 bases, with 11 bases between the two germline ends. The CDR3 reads CASSLTNGNNQPQHF. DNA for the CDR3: TGTGCCAGCAGCTTAACAAACGGGAACAATCAGCCCCAGCATTTT.

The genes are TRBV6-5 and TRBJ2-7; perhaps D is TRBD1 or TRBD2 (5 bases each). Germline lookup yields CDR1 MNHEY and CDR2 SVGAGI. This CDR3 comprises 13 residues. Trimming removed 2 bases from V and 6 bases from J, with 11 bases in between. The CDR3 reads CASSYPGTIEQYF. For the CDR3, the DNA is TGTGCCAGCAGTTACCCCGGGACGATCGAGCAGTACTTC.

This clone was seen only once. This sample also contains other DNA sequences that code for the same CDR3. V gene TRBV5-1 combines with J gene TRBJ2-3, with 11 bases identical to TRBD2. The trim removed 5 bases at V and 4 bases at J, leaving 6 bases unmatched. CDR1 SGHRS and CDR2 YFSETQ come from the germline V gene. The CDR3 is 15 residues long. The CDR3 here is CASSPLAGVADTQYF. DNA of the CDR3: TGCGCCAGCAGTCCACTAGCGGGAGTTGCAGATACGCAGTATTTT.

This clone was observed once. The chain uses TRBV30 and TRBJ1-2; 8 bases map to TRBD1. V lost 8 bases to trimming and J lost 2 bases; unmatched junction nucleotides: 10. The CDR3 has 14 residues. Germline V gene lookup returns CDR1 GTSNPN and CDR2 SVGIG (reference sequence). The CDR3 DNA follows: TGTGCCGGACAGGGCCCGTCGCTAAACTATGGCTACACCTTC. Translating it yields CAGQGPSLNYGYTF.

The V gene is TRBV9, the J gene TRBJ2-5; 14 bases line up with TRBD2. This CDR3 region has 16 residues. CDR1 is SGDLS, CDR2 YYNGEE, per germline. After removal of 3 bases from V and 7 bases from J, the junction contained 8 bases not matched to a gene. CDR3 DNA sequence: TGTGCCAGCAGCGAGGGACTAGCGGGGGTTGCCGGGACCCAGTACTTC. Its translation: CASSEGLAGVAGTQYF.